The sequence of this T cell receptor beta chain was determined in a study of blood T cell repertoires in COVID-19. Study information: The United States, Italy and Spain were the sources of the acute and convalescent COVID-19 samples. T cells, B-cell-depleted T cells, or PBMCs supplied cDNA or gDNA.

Original analysis: Amplified reference gene primers provided the basis for estimating nucleated cell counts. Sequenced by immunoSEQ multiplex PCR; TCRdb stores in-frame clones only, minus some. That table supplies the V and J calls and clone size; D and trimming were determined from the DNA. The sample carries a few hundred thousand clones, around 89% recorded once. Recruited during active infection, patients (from Seattle) were subsequently followed longitudinally. The J segment lost 6 bases and the V segment lost 6 bases, leaving 3 bases of the junction unmatched. There are 13 residues in the CDR3. Looked up from germline, CDR1 is SNHLY and CDR2 is FYNNEI.

Source material: peripheral blood. The rearrangement joins TRBV2 to TRBJ1-5; 9 bases match TRBD1. The origin of this receptor is a middle-aged woman with COVID-19, enrolled during active disease. CDR3 amino acids: CASRGQGSQPQHF. The CDR3 nucleotides are TGTGCCAGCAGGGGACAGGGCTCTCAGCCCCAGCATTTT.